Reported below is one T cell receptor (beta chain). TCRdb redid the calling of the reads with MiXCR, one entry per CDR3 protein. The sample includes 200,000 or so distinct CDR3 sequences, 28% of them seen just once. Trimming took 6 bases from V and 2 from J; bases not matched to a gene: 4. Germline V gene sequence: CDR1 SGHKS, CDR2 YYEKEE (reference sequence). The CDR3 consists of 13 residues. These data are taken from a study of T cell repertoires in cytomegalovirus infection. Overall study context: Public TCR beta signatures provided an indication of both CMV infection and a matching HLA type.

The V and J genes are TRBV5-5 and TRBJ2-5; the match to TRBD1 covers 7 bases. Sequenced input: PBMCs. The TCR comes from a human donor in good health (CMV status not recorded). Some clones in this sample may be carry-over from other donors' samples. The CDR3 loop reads CASTRTGQETQYF. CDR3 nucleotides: TGTGCCAGCACACGGACAGGACAAGAGACCCAGTACTTC.